There are a few counts of the clone carrying this T cell receptor beta chain. What it binds is unknown. V was pared by 6 bases and J by 1 base, with 16 bases of the junction left unmatched. CDR3 length: 18 residues. Every bit of the isolated RNA underwent reverse transcription, so sequencing read expressed TCRB transcripts. Libraries were prepared by immunoSEQ multiplex PCR; TCRdb keeps only in-frame clonotypes and omits some of them. The profile shows 400,000 to 450,000 clones, approximately 15% of them singletons. This sample is part of a study of beta chain features in type 1 diabetes. Findings of the study overall: Individuals with type 1 diabetes displayed fewer insertions and more deletions at VDJ junctions. In these data, an HLA type influence on TCRB rearrangement remained unresolved. Highly expressing activated T cells could be over-counted with a cDNA template.

Blood was collected once per donor into heparin, averaging about 100 mL. The receptor was derived from a man in his thirties or forties in good health. The specimen sequenced was naive CD4+ T cells from blood. The chain is built from TRBV23-1 and TRBJ2-5; TRBD1 aligns across 8 bases. TRBV23-1 is assigned to the ORF class and has an uncertain function. The CDR3 sequence is CASSSGQGPCHLQETQYF. In DNA form, the CDR3 reads TGCGCCAGCAGCTCAGGACAGGGTCCTTGCCACCTCCAAGAGACCCAGTACTTC.